The source of this T cell receptor (beta chain) is a study of T-cell memory formation after mild COVID-19. Via MiXCR, TCRdb re-called the 5' RACE reads, giving one row per CDR3 protein. The profile shows 500,000 to 600,000 distinct CDR3 sequences, roughly 18% of them singletons. The CDR3 has 18 amino acids. Germline V gene lookup returns CDR1 DFQATT and CDR2 SNEGSKA (reference sequence). The V end lost 1 base, the J end lost 7 bases, and 23 bases lay between the germline ends. Turning to this clonotype: Its antigen is as yet unknown.

Overall study results and limits: Cross-reactive memory appears to have joined, as suggested by some responding clones showing up in pre-infection memory.

The rearrangement links TRBV20-1 to TRBJ1-6; the D is unclear. The material sequenced was PBMCs or a T cell subset sorted from them (not recorded which). This TCR was recovered from an adult woman who had mild COVID-19 (a few samples of this study predate the infection). Cell type and time point are not known. The CDR3 is CSARGTIGEDPVNSPLHF. Written as DNA, the CDR3 is TGCAGTGCTAGAGGCACCATTGGGGAAGACCCCGTGAATTCACCCCTCCACTTT.